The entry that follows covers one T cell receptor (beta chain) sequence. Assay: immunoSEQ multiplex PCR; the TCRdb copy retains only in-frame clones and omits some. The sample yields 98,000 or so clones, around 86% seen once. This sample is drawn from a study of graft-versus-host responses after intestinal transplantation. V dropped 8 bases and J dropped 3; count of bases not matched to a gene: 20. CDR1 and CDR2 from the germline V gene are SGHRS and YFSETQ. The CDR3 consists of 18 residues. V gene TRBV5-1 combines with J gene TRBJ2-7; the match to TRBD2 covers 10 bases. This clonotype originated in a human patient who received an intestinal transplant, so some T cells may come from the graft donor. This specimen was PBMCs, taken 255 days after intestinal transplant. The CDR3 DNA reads TGCGCCAGGACGGAGTGGGCGAGAGCGGGGGGGCCCAGCTACGAGCAGTACTTC. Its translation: CARTEWARAGGPSYEQYF.